These 9 T cell receptor delta chains were sequenced from one sample in a study of gamma-delta chains in newborns, infants, children. TCRdb re-called the reads via CATT. The sample contains some 4,000 delta-chain clones, around 6.2% of which appear only once. The sample was blood. All receptors derive from a child who was a newborn, infant or young child, either healthy, febrile or measles-vaccinated (not recorded which).

In its sample, this clone is medium-sized. The chain couples TRDV2 to TRDJ2, with 8 bases aligning to TRDD3. Germline assignment: CDR1 GEAIGNYY and CDR2 EKD. The V segment lost 0 bases and the J segment 0 bases; nucleotides outside the gene matches: 5. This CDR3 comprises 17 residues. The DNA of the CDR3 is TGTGCCTGTGACACCGTGACTGGGGGCCCTTTGACAGCACAACTCTTCTTT. It translates to CACDTVTGGPLTAQLFF.

This clone occurred a few times. The chain recombines TRDV2 with TRDJ3, with D possibly matching TRDD3 (6 bases). Per the germline V gene, CDR1 is GEAIGNYY and CDR2 is EKD. V lost 0 bases to trimming and J lost 0 bases, with 17 bases between them. The CDR3 is 20 amino acids. This CDR3 reads CACDTGWGSYSSWDTRQMFF. For the CDR3, the DNA is TGTGCCTGTGACACCGGCTGGGGATCTTACAGCTCCTGGGACACCCGACAGATGTTTTTC.

This clone was seen more than once but under ten times. This CDR3 is CACDTGGYLGDWDTRQMFF. Written as DNA, the CDR3 is TGTGCCTGTGACACTGGGGGATATCTCGGCGACTGGGACACCCGACAGATGTTTTTC. This chain joins TRDV2 and TRDJ3; 9 bases agree with TRDD3. V trimming: 1 base; J trimming: 3 bases; junction bases outside the gene matches: 9. This CDR3 comprises 19 residues. Germline V gives CDR1 GEAIGNYY, CDR2 EKD.

The sample holds a few counts of this clone. Distinct nucleotide sequences in the sample also encode this CDR3. The chain has TRDV2 and TRDJ2; 13 nucleotides line up with TRDD3. In germline, CDR1 is GEAIGNYY, CDR2 EKD. J lost 2 bases, V lost 3 bases, and 8 bases had no gene match. The CDR3 contains 18 residues. CDR3 sequence: CACDVLGDTGALTAQLFF. The DNA for the CDR3 is TGTGCCTGTGACGTACTGGGGGATACGGGAGCCTTGACAGCACAACTCTTCTTT.

There are a few counts of this clone. The gene calls are TRDV2 and TRDJ2; 8 nucleotides match TRDD3. The CDR3 is 20 amino acids. Trimming took 3 bases from V and 0 from J; bases not matched to a gene: 17. Germline V lookup: CDR1 GEAIGNYY, CDR2 EKD. Here the CDR3 DNA reads TGTGCCTGTGACCCCTTAGGGGGGGGATATGACGGGGCTTTGACAGCACAACTCTTCTTT. Translating gives CACDPLGGGYDGALTAQLFF.

This clone rates as medium-sized. Different DNA sequences within this sample yield the same CDR3. V usage is TRDV2 and J usage is TRDJ3; D gene ambiguous. Trimming took off 1 base at V and 4 bases at J, with 4 bases between the two ends. The CDR3 runs 14 residues. From germline, CDR1 is GEAIGNYY and CDR2 EKD. Here the CDR3 DNA reads TGTGCCTGTGACACGGTTTGGGACACCCGACAGATGTTTTTC. It encodes CACDTVWDTRQMFF.

The chain employs TRDV1 and TRDJ3, with D unclear. Assignment of the J gene here rests on matching the DNA to germline, because TCRdb gives none. Germline V gene sequence: CDR1 TSWWSYY, CDR2 QGS. V was cut by 2 bases and J by 2 bases, with 16 bases left in between. The CDR3 has 19 residues. Here the CDR3 reads CALGEESIREPWDTRQMFF. DNA of the CDR3: TGTGCTCTTGGGGAAGAAAGTATCCGGGAGCCCTGGGACACCCGACAGATGTTTTTC.

This clone was recorded a few times. At the DNA level, this CDR3 is encoded by other sequences in the same sample as well. The J gene is TRDJ2, the V gene TRDV2; TRDD3 matches 12 bases. The CDR3 loop spans 15 amino acids. V lost 3 bases to trimming and J lost 8 bases; unmatched junction nucleotides: 6. Germline CDR1 reads GEAIGNYY; CDR2 reads EKD. The CDR3 DNA reads TGTGCCTGTGACGTACTGGGGGATACAACGGCACAACTCTTCTTT. Translated, it gives CACDVLGDTTAQLFF.

The rearrangement joins TRDV1 to TRDJ1; D tentatively reads TRDD2 or TRDD3 (5 bases each). This CDR3 contains 17 residues. Germline assignment: CDR1 TSWWSYY and CDR2 QGS. Trimming took off 0 bases at V and 0 bases at J, with 14 bases between the two ends. The CDR3 sequence: CALGELTYSGDTDKLIF. In DNA form, the CDR3 reads TGTGCTCTTGGGGAACTAACCTACTCGGGGGACACCGATAAACTCATCTTT.